This TCR beta chain was captured in a study of blood T cell repertoires in COVID-19. About the research overall: Acute and convalescent COVID-19 specimens originated in the United States, Italy and Spain. T cells, B-cell-depleted T cells, or PBMCs supplied cDNA or gDNA.

Original analysis: The authors estimated nucleated cell counts from reference gene primer amplification. Generated by immunoSEQ multiplex PCR, the TCRdb table keeps only in-frame clones and is missing some. That table gives V, J and clone size, and the DNA gave D and trimming. This table has tens of thousands of clones, approximately 90% appearing once. The V gene's germline CDR1 is MRHNA and CDR2 SNTAGT. The V gene lost 0 bases and the J gene lost 1 base, with 7 bases spanning the gap. The CDR3 covers 14 residues. The chain recombines TRBV6-4 with TRBJ2-7; the D is unclear. Sequencing used peripheral blood. This receptor was taken from a human donor in a cohort sampled during active COVID-19. In nucleotides, the CDR3 is TGTGCCAGCAGTGACTCGCCAGGATCCTACGAGCAGTACTTC. It codes for CASSDSPGSYEQYF.